This entry lists 21 T cell receptor beta chains sequenced from one sample in a study of shared clonotypes between healthy human individuals (dated by TCRdb to 2020 to 2021). The library was made by the immunoSEQ multiplex PCR assay. The table was pulled from immuneACCESS by TCRdb, which kept in-frame rearrangements only. Such tables lose some clones; where checked, under half of the loss comes from unresolved V genes, and the rest has no known cause. The table for this sample lists hundreds of thousands of clones; over 90% of them were counted only once. Of the sample, approximately 25% is held by the ten largest clones. CD8 naive samples were obtained by positive selection for CCR7 among CD45RO-negative cells, yielding a CD45RA+CCR7+ population from which TemRA cells were excluded. The specimen was naive CD8+ T cells sorted from blood. Explained via the paper, the cell subset or site label denotes: CD45RA+CCR7+. These TCRs come from a man aged 25-45 years in good health.

CDR3 protein: CASSQLAGDIEAFF. The CDR3 region has the DNA TGCGCCAGCAGCCAATTGGCAGGGGATATTGAAGCTTTCTTT. The rearrangement links TRBV4-1 to TRBJ1-1; D is possibly TRBD1 (6 bases). Germline values: CDR1 MGHRA, CDR2 YSYEKL. Trimming cost V 2 bases and J 7 bases, with 14 bases left between them. The CDR3 runs 14 residues.

The chain has TRBV27 and TRBJ2-3, with D possibly TRBD2 on 5 matching bases. The V gene's germline CDR1 is MNHEY and CDR2 SMNVEV (reference sequence). The V end was cut by 10 bases, the J end by 0 bases, with 14 bases between. The CDR3 consists of 14 residues. Here the CDR3 DNA reads TGTGCCACCTGGGGAGCGGAAAGCACAGATACGCAGTATTTT. Translating it yields CATWGAESTDTQYF.

The rearrangement links TRBV12-5 to TRBJ2-5; 15 bases match TRBD2. The CDR3 is 15 residues long. Losses at the gene ends were 6 bases for V and 5 bases for J; bases not matched to a gene: 4. In germline, CDR1 is LGHNT, CDR2 FRNRAP. CDR3 loop: CASGPGTSGRETQYF. CDR3 nucleotide sequence: TGTGCTAGTGGCCCGGGGACTAGCGGGAGGGAGACCCAGTACTTC.

The genes are TRBV9 and TRBJ1-1; TRBD1 matches at 8 bases. Germline trimming cut 0 bases from V and 1 base from J; bases unmatched to any gene: 8. The germline CDR1 and CDR2 sequences are SGDLS and YYNGEE. This CDR3 contains 17 residues. CDR3 residues: CASSVARGQEGNTEAFF. The CDR3, as DNA: TGTGCCAGCAGCGTAGCCAGGGGGCAAGAAGGGAACACTGAAGCTTTCTTT.

This clone came up once. The V call is TRBV7-9, the J call TRBJ2-1; D is uncertain. The V end was cut by 2 bases, the J end by 9 bases, with 8 bases between. Germline lookup yields CDR1 SEHNR and CDR2 FQNEAQ (reference sequence). The CDR3 length is 12 residues. The CDR3 region is CASSLLMAEQFF. The CDR3 DNA reads TGTGCCAGCAGCTTATTGATGGCTGAGCAGTTCTTC.

The chain joins TRBV7-9 to TRBJ1-3, with D unresolved. Trimming shortened V by 1 base and J by 7 bases, and 11 bases separated the two germline ends. CDR1 SEHNR and CDR2 FQNEAQ come from the germline V gene (reference sequence). The CDR3 loop spans 14 amino acids. The CDR3, as DNA: TGTGCCAGCAGCTTAGAGAATTCAAGGAACACCATATATTTT. Its translation is CASSLENSRNTIYF. The full variable domain, with the rest looked up from reference TRBV7-9 and TRBJ1-3, is DTGVSQNPRHKITKRGQNVTFRCDPISEHNRLYWYRQTLGQGPEFLTYFQNEAQLEKSRLLSDRFSAERPKGSFSTLEIQRTEQGDSAMYLCASSLENSRNTIYFGEGSWLTVV.

The chain joins TRBV7-9 to TRBJ2-7; 7 bases are shared with TRBD2. The germline V gene has CDR1 SEHNR and CDR2 FQNEAQ (reference sequence). V lost 3 bases to trimming and J lost 0 bases; unmatched junction nucleotides: 8. The CDR3 sequence is 16 residues long. CDR3 sequence reads: CASSFGGGPISYEQYF. CDR3 nucleotides: TGTGCCAGCAGCTTTGGGGGAGGGCCAATCTCCTACGAGCAGTACTTC.

The chain is built from TRBV5-6 and TRBJ1-1, with D perhaps matching TRBD1 (5 bases). The CDR3 extends over 14 amino acids. Deletions cut 3 bases from V and 1 base from J, with 10 bases between. CDR1 is SGHDT and CDR2 is YYEEEE in the germline V gene. In DNA form, the CDR3 reads TGTGCCAGCAGCTCGGACACCAGGAACACTGAAGCTTTCTTT. It is translated as CASSSDTRNTEAFF.

This chain links TRBV29-1 with TRBJ2-7; 7 bases align to TRBD1. V dropped 5 bases and J dropped 2; count of bases not matched to a gene: 12. This CDR3 comprises 15 residues. The germline gives CDR1 SQVTM, CDR2 ANQGSEA. CDR3 coding DNA: TGCAGCGTTTGCGAGTCCGGGACAGTTGCCTACGAGCAGTACTTC. Translated, it gives CSVCESGTVAYEQYF.

The chain employs TRBV11-2 and TRBJ1-2; D unresolved. The CDR3 spans 15 residues. V was shortened by 3 bases and J by 4 bases, with 15 bases between the two germline ends. CDR1 and CDR2 (germline): SGHAT, FQNNGV. The CDR3 protein is CASSLAPPLTYGYTF. As DNA, the CDR3 is TGTGCCAGCAGCTTGGCCCCCCCCCTGACCTATGGCTACACCTTC. Full variable domain (outside the CDR3, taken from reference TRBV11-2 and TRBJ1-2): EAGVAQSPRYKIIEKRQSVAFWCNPISGHATLYWYQQILGQGPKLLIQFQNNGVVDDSQLPKDRFSAERLKGVDSTLKIQPAKLEDSAVYLCASSLAPPLTYGYTFGSGTRLTVV.

The gene calls are TRBV7-9 and TRBJ2-7; 8 bases line up with TRBD2. The CDR3 covers 13 residues. The germline gives CDR1 SEHNR, CDR2 FQNEAQ (reference sequence). After removal of 8 bases from V and 4 bases from J, the junction contained 7 bases not matched to a gene. The CDR3 loop reads CASATSEEYEQYF. Here the CDR3 DNA reads TGTGCCAGCGCGACTAGCGAGGAATACGAGCAGTACTTC.

The chain links TRBV27 to TRBJ2-3; D possibly corresponds to TRBD2 (5 bases). Germline lookup yields CDR1 MNHEY and CDR2 SMNVEV (reference sequence). V lost 6 bases and J lost 2, with 12 bases in between. This CDR3 comprises 14 residues. In DNA, the CDR3 is TGTGCCAGCAGATTTACGGGATCCACAGATACGCAGTATTTT. Protein: CASRFTGSTDTQYF.

The V gene is TRBV7-8, the J gene TRBJ2-7; D not certain. The CDR3 length is 14 residues. Germline values: CDR1 SGHVS, CDR2 FQNEAQ. The ends were cut back, 1 base at V and 0 bases at J, with 7 bases in the middle. The CDR3: CASSLEALSYEQYF. In DNA, the CDR3 is TGTGCCAGCAGCTTAGAGGCCCTCTCCTACGAGCAGTACTTC.

V and J are TRBV4-1 and TRBJ1-5; D is possibly TRBD1 (6 bases). The germline V gene has CDR1 MGHRA and CDR2 YSYEKL. The CDR3 length is 15 residues. V shed 3 bases and J shed 0 bases, with 9 bases lying between them. The CDR3 sequence is CASSQRDISNQPQHF. The CDR3 DNA is TGCGCCAGCAGCCAGCGGGACATTAGCAATCAGCCCCAGCATTTT.

The chain employs TRBV29-1 and TRBJ2-7, with 9 bases identical to TRBD2. CDR1 is SQVTM and CDR2 is ANQGSEA in the germline V gene. The CDR3 spans 12 residues. Trimming cost V 3 bases and J 4 bases; bases outside gene matches: 1. This CDR3 is CSVEAGGYEQYF. CDR3 sequence (DNA): TGCAGCGTTGAGGCGGGAGGGTACGAGCAGTACTTC.

The genes are TRBV4-1 and TRBJ2-3, with D perhaps matching TRBD2 (6 bases). This CDR3 region has 19 residues. CDR1 and CDR2 from the germline V gene are MGHRA and YSYEKL. V was pared by 3 bases and J by 0 bases, with 22 bases between. The CDR3 region has the DNA TGCGCCAGCAGCCACCTAGGGAGGAGATCAACCTCTAGCACAGATACGCAGTATTTT. It yields the protein CASSHLGRRSTSSTDTQYF.

The CDR3 coding sequence is TGTGCCAGCAGCGAGGGATGGGCGGGAGAGTACGAGCAGTACTTC. Translation: CASSEGWAGEYEQYF. The chain uses TRBV7-9 and TRBJ2-7; 7 bases align to TRBD2. CDR1 SEHNR and CDR2 FQNEAQ come from the germline V gene (reference sequence). CDR3 size: 15 residues. Trimming took 5 bases from V and 4 from J; bases not matched to a gene: 11.

The chain recombines TRBV5-8 with TRBJ2-1, with D tentatively TRBD2 (6 bases). The V and J ends lost 0 bases and 12 bases respectively, with 16 bases between them. In germline, CDR1 is SGHTS, CDR2 YDEGEE. There are 14 residues in the CDR3. This CDR3 reads CASSLEASANVQFF. The CDR3 DNA follows: TGTGCCAGCAGCTTGGAGGCTAGCGCGAACGTGCAGTTCTTC.

The chain recombines TRBV28 with TRBJ1-3; TRBD1 matches 9 bases. This CDR3 contains 15 residues. CDR1 is MDHEN, CDR2 SYDVKM, per germline. With V trimmed by 5 bases and J by 0 bases, 2 bases remained unmatched. For the CDR3, the DNA is TGTGCCAGCAGTCCGACAGGGGGCTCTGGAAACACCATATATTTT. Protein sequence: CASSPTGGSGNTIYF. The full variable domain, its missing parts supplied by reference TRBV28 and TRBJ1-3, is DVKVTQSSRYLVKRTGEKVFLECVQDMDHENMFWYRQDPGLGLRLIYFSYDVKMKEKGDIPEGYSVSREKKERFSLILESASTNQTSMYLCASSPTGGSGNTIYFGEGSWLTVV.

Only one count was recorded for this clone. The chain joins TRBV25-1 to TRBJ2-1; 12 nucleotides agree with TRBD2. The germline V gene has CDR1 MGHDK and CDR2 SYGVNS. The CDR3 totals 14 residues. V shed 6 bases, J shed 5 bases, and the junction held 2 bases outside the gene matches. Written as DNA, the CDR3 is TGTGCCAGCAGAGGACTAGCGGGACACAATGAGCAGTTCTTC. This sequence encodes CASRGLAGHNEQFF.

The rearrangement links TRBV5-4 to TRBJ2-1; D is unresolved. Germline lookup yields CDR1 SGHNT and CDR2 YYREEE (reference sequence). The germline V and J ends were trimmed by 4 bases and 8 bases, with 16 bases remaining between them. The CDR3 loop spans 14 amino acids. The CDR3 nucleotides read TGTGCCAGCAGCCCGGATGTAAGGCCAGATGAGCAGTTCTTC. Translation gives CASSPDVRPDEQFF. The variable domain in full, with the rest retrieved from reference TRBV5-4 and TRBJ2-1, is ETGVTQSPTHLIKTRGQQVTLRCSSQSGHNTVSWYQQALGQGPQFIFQYYREEENGRGNFPPRFSGLQFPNYSSELNVNALELDDSALYLCASSPDVRPDEQFFGPGTRLTVL.